This T cell receptor beta chain is from a study of blood T cell repertoires in COVID-19 (dated by TCRdb to 2020 to 2021). About the study as a whole: The collaborator samples originated in the United States, Italy and Spain and spanned the acute and convalescent phases of COVID-19. The material from the prospective study consisted of cDNA or gDNA derived from T cells, B-cell-depleted T cells, or PBMCs. Deeply sampled blood TCRbeta repertoires from subjects exposed to, actively infected with, or recovered from COVID-19 were included in the dataset. The repertoires were released in a freely available public database meant as a resource for research on the immune response to SARS-CoV-2. Samples were obtained from the ongoing ImmuneRACE study (first 160 participants) and from about 1,300 subjects provided by 6 global collaborators. Sample metadata almost always included a de-identified subject ID, COVID-19 status, age in years and sex. Where HLA class I and class II types were available, the types were taken from metadata supplied by the sample provider, not from assay-based typing. What the study reported, not specific to this receptor: The amount of clinical and demographic metadata varied by source and participant and was provided uncurated.

Collaborating institutions collected whole blood in K2EDTA tubes following their own protocols. For TCRbeta analysis, collaborators shipped samples in one of three forms: frozen whole blood, isolated PBMCs, or DNA extracted from either of those sample types. The immunoSEQ Assay, a bias-controlled multiplex PCR, was used to amplify TCRbeta CDR3 regions from genomic DNA. For the original study's pipeline: The number of nucleated cells in each sample was estimated by amplification of reference gene primers within the assay. Sequence reads were collapsed and filtered to measure the absolute abundance of every unique TCRbeta CDR3 rearrangement. For each sample, productive Simpson clonality was calculated as the square root of Simpson's diversity index over productive rearrangements. The source is immuneACCESS, and TCRdb retained only in-frame sequences with V and J called. Part of the clones is not carried over; for the studies checked, unresolved V genes explain less than half of this, and the remainder is unexplained. D and trimming come from the DNA, and the V and J calls and clone size come from that table. The sample table holds about 140,000 clones, of which roughly four fifths were seen once. Of the sample, 4% to 5% falls within the top ten clones.

From its cysteine to its phenylalanine, the CDR3 spans 14 amino acids. The CDR3 DNA has 42 bases and is translated from base 1. Reading the germline V gene gives CDR1 SGHAT and CDR2 FQNNGV. Ends trimmed: V by 5 bases, J by 4 bases; bases unmatched to a gene: 6. With respect to this clone: Which antigen it targets is not known. There are no base qualities to consult, and no much larger clone falls within one base.

The sequence is built from TRBV11-2 and TRBJ2-7, and TRBD2 matches 9 of the central bases. Specimen: peripheral blood. This clonotype was sampled from a woman older than 75 with acute or convalescent COVID-19. The nucleotide sequence reads TGTGCCAGCAGCCCTAGCGGGGTGGGGTACGAGCAGTACTTC. It translates as CASSPSGVGYEQYF.